Following are 32 T cell receptor beta chains from one sample sequenced in a study of memory B cells and T cells in multiple sclerosis. TCRdb's copy holds only in-frame clones and misses some; the assay was immunoSEQ multiplex PCR. Found here are fewer than 8,000 clones, roughly 62% of them singletons; the top ten hold roughly a third. Sequenced input: memory (CD45RO+) CD8+ T cells from blood. The receptors originated from a human donor with multiple sclerosis.

The chain carries TRBV6-1 and TRBJ2-1; a weak D match, TRBD2 (6 bases). The ends were cut back, 5 bases at V and 9 bases at J, with 8 bases in the middle. The germline CDR1 and CDR2 sequences are MNHNS and SASEGT. The length of the CDR3 is 11 residues. DNA for the CDR3: TGTGCCAGCAGTTACGGGGGTGAGCAGTTCTTC. It encodes CASSYGGEQFF.

The rearrangement uses TRBV18 and TRBJ2-1, with 10 positions matching TRBD1. The CDR3 totals 15 residues. V gave up 1 base and J gave up 8 bases; unmatched junction bases: 5. CDR1 KGHSH and CDR2 LQKENI come from the germline V gene. The CDR3 sequence: CASSPQDRGFYEQFF. CDR3 nucleotides: TGTGCCAGCTCACCACAGGACAGGGGGTTTTATGAGCAGTTCTTC.

This clone was counted a few times. V usage is TRBV5-1 and J usage is TRBJ1-2; no definite D call. V was clipped by 5 bases and J by 4 bases, with 12 bases between them. There are 13 residues in the CDR3. Germline V gene lookup returns CDR1 SGHRS and CDR2 YFSETQ. CDR3 DNA: TGCGCCAGCAGAACAGACGCTGGCTATGGCTACACCTTC. Translating it yields CASRTDAGYGYTF.

This clone is labeled as medium-sized. The chain has TRBV2 and TRBJ1-6, with D perhaps TRBD1 (5 bases). With 10 bases removed from V and 8 bases from J, the gap between germline ends came to 15 bases. Germline V gene data show CDR1 as SNHLY and CDR2 as FYNNEI. This CDR3 is 13 amino acids long. This CDR3 reads CAIIPGFHSPLHF. The DNA of the CDR3 is TGTGCCATCATCCCAGGGTTCCATTCACCCCTCCACTTT.

There are a few counts of this clone. The V gene is TRBV7-2, the J gene TRBJ2-3; the match to TRBD2 covers 8 bases. This CDR3 spans 15 amino acids. Germline V gene data show CDR1 as SGHTA and CDR2 as FQGNSA. Losses at the gene ends were 1 base for V and 4 bases for J; bases not matched to a gene: 4. CDR3 sequence (DNA): TGTGCCAGCAGCTTAGTCGCGGGAGGCCCAGATACGCAGTATTTT. This encodes CASSLVAGGPDTQYF.

The chain is built from TRBV6-6 and TRBJ2-3; perhaps TRBD1 as D (6 bases). V gave up 6 bases and J gave up 3 bases, with 16 bases separating them. Germline values: CDR1 MNHNY, CDR2 SVGAGI (reference sequence). The CDR3 covers 15 residues. This CDR3 is CASRETGTRTDTQYF. CDR3 DNA sequence: TGTGCCAGCAGGGAGACTGGGACACGGACAGATACGCAGTATTTT.

This clone was seen a handful of times. The chain combines TRBV6-5 with TRBJ2-7, with 9 bases lining up with TRBD1. V dropped 2 bases and J dropped 5; count of bases not matched to a gene: 10. The length of the CDR3 is 16 residues. The germline CDR1 and CDR2 sequences are MNHEY and SVGAGI. The CDR3 here is CASSYIVGQGNDEQYF. CDR3 in DNA: TGTGCCAGCAGTTACATAGTGGGACAGGGTAATGACGAGCAGTACTTC.

Concerning this clone itself: This CDR3 is also generated by other DNA sequences in the sample. The chain joins TRBV9 to TRBJ2-3; 12 bases are a match to TRBD2. V was pared by 0 bases and J by 6 bases, with 11 bases of the junction left unmatched. CDR1 is SGDLS and CDR2 is YYNGEE in the germline V gene. The CDR3 consists of 18 residues. CDR3 residues: CASSVEGASGGDSDTQYF. CDR3 in DNA: TGTGCCAGCAGCGTAGAAGGGGCTAGCGGGGGGGACTCGGATACGCAGTATTTT.

The rearrangement links TRBV7-9 to TRBJ2-1; the match to TRBD1 covers 8 bases. This CDR3 spans 14 amino acids. The germline V gene has CDR1 SEHNR and CDR2 FQNEAQ (reference sequence). The junction had 5 bases not matched to a gene; V was cut back by 6 bases and J by 4 bases. The CDR3 DNA reads TGTGCCAGCAGGCGACAGGGGAAGTACAATGAGCAGTTCTTC. This sequence encodes CASRRQGKYNEQFF.

This chain joins TRBV19 and TRBJ2-2, with TRBD1 matching over 9 bases. Germline V gene lookup returns CDR1 LNHDA and CDR2 SQIVND (reference sequence). CDR3 length equals 15 residues. Trimming cost V 4 bases and J 5 bases; bases outside gene matches: 5. This CDR3 reads CASSTGQGWTGELFF. CDR3 in DNA: TGTGCCAGTAGTACCGGACAGGGGTGGACCGGGGAGCTGTTTTTT.

The chain links TRBV27 to TRBJ1-5; D ambiguous. CDR3 length equals 13 residues. The germline gives CDR1 MNHEY, CDR2 SMNVEV (reference sequence). V shed 4 bases and J shed 4 bases, with 8 bases lying between them. The CDR3 spells CASSSSENQPQHF. In nucleotides, the CDR3 is TGTGCCAGCAGTTCCTCGGAGAATCAGCCCCAGCATTTT.

This clone is deemed medium-sized. The chain employs TRBV6-5 and TRBJ2-2, with TRBD2 as a possible D gene (5 bases). V dropped 2 bases and J dropped 6 bases, with 10 bases sitting between them. CDR1 MNHEY and CDR2 SVGAGI come from the germline V gene. CDR3 size: 14 residues. The CDR3 sequence is CASSYTPRAGELFF. CDR3 bases: TGTGCCAGCAGTTACACCCCGCGGGCCGGGGAGCTGTTTTTT.

In its sample, this clone ranks as medium-sized. V is TRBV6-5 and J is TRBJ2-7, with 10 nucleotides matching TRBD2. The CDR3 spans 16 residues. Trimming cost V 0 bases and J 3 bases; bases outside gene matches: 5. Per the germline V gene, CDR1 is MNHEY and CDR2 is SVGAGI. The CDR3 coding sequence is TGTGCCAGCAGTTACTCCGGAGCGGGGGGGGGCTACGAGCAGTACTTC. Translated, it gives CASSYSGAGGGYEQYF.

This rearrangement joins TRBV28 to TRBJ1-2; D remains unclear. V lost 5 bases and J lost 6, with 10 bases in between. The CDR3 contains 12 residues. Germline lookup yields CDR1 MDHEN and CDR2 SYDVKM. DNA of the CDR3: TGTGCCAGCAGTCCCGGGGTTCATGGCTACACCTTC. It is translated as CASSPGVHGYTF.

The rearrangement joins TRBV6-5 to TRBJ1-2, with TRBD1 matching 10 bases. CDR1 and CDR2 (germline): MNHEY, SVGAGI. The CDR3 length is 14 residues. V lost 2 bases, J lost 7 bases, and 4 bases stayed unmatched. The CDR3 reads CASSYGTGEIGYTF. The CDR3 nucleotides are TGTGCCAGCAGTTACGGGACAGGGGAAATTGGCTACACCTTC.

J is TRBJ1-1 and V is TRBV15; D is possibly TRBD1 (5 bases). Germline lookup yields CDR1 LNHNV and CDR2 YYDKDF (reference sequence). Deletions cut 2 bases from V and 4 bases from J, with 8 bases between. The CDR3 loop spans 13 amino acids. CDR3 sequence reads: CATSRQGSTEAFF. CDR3 nucleotide sequence: TGTGCCACCAGCAGACAGGGAAGCACTGAAGCTTTCTTT.

This chain links TRBV27 with TRBJ2-1, with 9 positions matching TRBD2. V was pared by 1 base and J by 7 bases, with 11 bases of the junction left unmatched. The CDR3 consists of 17 residues. From germline, CDR1 is MNHEY and CDR2 SMNVEV (reference sequence). CDR3 DNA: TGTGCCAGCAGTTTATGGGGGGGCGGGAGGGCCGGTAATGAGCAGTTCTTC. It yields the protein CASSLWGGGRAGNEQFF.

This clone is categorized as medium-sized. The rearrangement uses TRBV19 and TRBJ2-7, with D possibly TRBD2 on 6 matching bases. There are 14 residues in the CDR3. V lost 3 bases and J 0 bases, leaving 9 bases between the germline ends. Germline CDR1 and CDR2: LNHDA and SQIVND (reference sequence). The CDR3 loop is CASSMGLGSYEQYF. The CDR3 nucleotides read TGTGCCAGTAGTATGGGACTTGGCTCCTACGAGCAGTACTTC. The full variable domain, its missing parts supplied by reference TRBV19 and TRBJ2-7, is DGGITQSPKYLFRKEGQNVTLSCEQNLNHDAMYWYRQDPGQGLRLIYYSQIVNDFQKGDIAEGYSVSREKKESFPLTVTSAQKNPTAFYLCASSMGLGSYEQYFGPGTRLTVT.

The gene calls are TRBV16 and TRBJ2-7; TRBD2 aligns across 7 bases. CDR3 length: 15 residues. Germline trimming cut 0 bases from V and 3 bases from J; bases unmatched to any gene: 5. Germline assignment: CDR1 KGHSY and CDR2 FQNENV. CDR3 bases: TGTGCCAGCAGCCAATCTGGCGGGAGTAGCTACGAGCAGTACTTC. Protein product: CASSQSGGSSYEQYF.

The V call is TRBV10-2, the J call TRBJ2-7; no definite D call. Germline CDR1 and CDR2: WSHSY and SAAADI. V gave up 10 bases and J gave up 7 bases, with 20 bases separating them. The CDR3 totals 13 residues. The chain's CDR3 is CATTPLAVREQYF. DNA of the CDR3: TGCGCCACCACCCCGTTAGCCGTGCGGGAGCAGTACTTC.

The table lists this clone with a few counts. V usage is TRBV11-2 and J usage is TRBJ2-1, with D perhaps TRBD1 (6 bases). The germline V gene encodes CDR1 SGHAT and CDR2 FQNNGV. The CDR3 has 16 amino acids. V was shortened by 5 bases and J by 8 bases, with 22 bases between the two germline ends. The CDR3 here is CASSPDPGASLHEQFF. CDR3 DNA sequence: TGTGCCAGCAGCCCCGATCCAGGGGCAAGTCTTCATGAGCAGTTCTTC.

This clone came up a few times. The chain couples TRBV5-1 to TRBJ1-4; D not resolved. CDR3 size: 14 residues. The germline gives CDR1 SGHRS, CDR2 YFSETQ. Between the trimmed V and J ends, which lost 2 bases and 8 bases, there was a span of 13 bases. Here the CDR3 DNA reads TGCGCCAGCAGCTTTACGGGGTTAAGAGAAAAACTGTTTTTT. As protein: CASSFTGLREKLFF.

This clone was seen once. This CDR3 is CASKPGVGSSYEQYF. The CDR3 DNA reads TGTGCCAGCAAACCAGGGGTAGGGAGCTCCTACGAGCAGTACTTC. V usage is TRBV2 and J usage is TRBJ2-7; maybe TRBD1 (6 bases). The ends were cut back, 7 bases at V and 0 bases at J, with 16 bases in the middle. The CDR3 runs 15 residues. Germline V gene data show CDR1 as SNHLY and CDR2 as FYNNEI. The full variable domain, its missing parts supplied by reference TRBV2 and TRBJ2-7, is EPEVTQTPSHQVTQMGQEVILRCVPISNHLYFYWYRQILGQKVEFLVSFYNNEISEKSEIFDDQFSVERPDGSNFTLKIRSTKLEDSAMYFCASKPGVGSSYEQYFGPGTRLTVT.

The chain uses TRBV25-1 and TRBJ1-1; 8 positions match TRBD1. This CDR3 is built from 15 residues. The J segment lost 2 bases and the V segment lost 6 bases, leaving 8 bases of the junction unmatched. Germline values: CDR1 MGHDK, CDR2 SYGVNS. The CDR3 region is CASRGNRGGNTEAFF. CDR3 bases: TGTGCCAGCAGAGGAAACAGGGGGGGAAACACTGAAGCTTTCTTT.

The V call is TRBV19, the J call TRBJ2-7, with a tentative D call TRBD2 (5 bases). The CDR3 runs 13 residues. CDR1 and CDR2 from the germline V gene are LNHDA and SQIVND (reference sequence). Trimming cost V 3 bases and J 6 bases, with 12 bases left between them. The CDR3 DNA follows: TGTGCCAGTAGTATCGGCTCAAGCGGCGAGCAGTACTTC. Translated: CASSIGSSGEQYF.

This chain links TRBV6-4 with TRBJ1-2; D remains unclear. CDR1 is MRHNA and CDR2 is SNTAGT in the germline V gene. This CDR3 has 18 residues. Trimming shortened V by 0 bases and J by 4 bases, and 21 bases separated the two germline ends. The CDR3 region is CASSDSRMKDSWGYGYTF. Written as DNA, the CDR3 is TGTGCCAGCAGTGACTCGAGAATGAAGGACTCTTGGGGCTATGGCTACACCTTC.

This sequence joins TRBV5-1 and TRBJ2-7; no clear D. Germline V gives CDR1 SGHRS, CDR2 YFSETQ. The CDR3 runs 13 residues. V was cut by 0 bases and J by 0 bases, with 4 bases left in between. The CDR3 region has the DNA TGCGCCAGCAGCTTGGCAGGCTCCTACGAGCAGTACTTC. Translated, it gives CASSLAGSYEQYF.

This clone occurred a few times. The J gene is TRBJ1-1, the V gene TRBV27; no clear D. Trimming cost V 9 bases and J 4 bases, with 15 bases left between them. The CDR3 runs 13 residues. The germline V gene has CDR1 MNHEY and CDR2 SMNVEV (reference sequence). DNA of the CDR3: TGTGCCAGTTCTCCTTCCCGGGGCACTGAAGCTTTCTTT. Translation gives CASSPSRGTEAFF.

V gene TRBV5-4 combines with J gene TRBJ2-6; TRBD2 might be the D (6 bases). V lost 4 bases and J lost 1, with 15 bases in between. Germline-derived CDR1 and CDR2 are SGHNT and YYREEE (reference sequence). The CDR3 loop spans 17 amino acids. The CDR3 reads CASSIAEGRSGANVLTF. In nucleotides, the CDR3 is TGTGCCAGCAGCATAGCAGAAGGGAGGTCTGGGGCCAACGTCCTGACTTTC.

To note about this clone: It differs at one base from a far larger clone, so likely a read error. The rearrangement uses TRBV5-3 and TRBJ2-7; possible D gene TRBD2, 5 bases. TRBV5-3 falls under the ORF class, with uncertain function. Trimming shortened V by 0 bases and J by 6 bases, and 16 bases separated the two germline ends. CDR3 length equals 15 residues. The CDR3, as DNA: TGTGCCAGAAGCTTGGCCTACCGGGATGAGAGCGAGCAGTACTTC. It codes for CARSLAYRDESEQYF.

Note on this clone: A much larger clone sits a single nucleotide away, making a read error possible. V and J are TRBV4-2 and TRBJ2-1; a weak D match, TRBD1 (5 bases). The length of the CDR3 is 16 residues. Germline V gene sequence: CDR1 LGHNA, CDR2 YNFKEQ. Trimming stripped 0 bases from V and 3 bases from J, with 12 bases between. The CDR3: CASSQEGARVYNEQFF. The CDR3, as DNA: TGTGCCAGCAGCCAAGAAGGGGCTAGAGTCTACAATGAGCAGTTCTTC.

In DNA, the CDR3 is TGTGCCAGCAGCAACACTAGCGGGGGGGCCTTAGATACGCAGTATTTT. Its protein is CASSNTSGGALDTQYF. The chain joins TRBV7-8 to TRBJ2-3, with 13 nucleotides matching TRBD2. Trimming took 5 bases from V and 5 from J; bases not matched to a gene: 7. Per germline, CDR1 SGHVS and CDR2 FQNEAQ. The CDR3 has 16 amino acids. Looking up the rest from reference TRBV7-8 and TRBJ2-3 gives the full variable domain: GAGVSQSPRYKVAKRGQDVALRCDPISGHVSLFWYQQALGQGPEFLTYFQNEAQLDKSGLPSDRFFAERPEGSVSTLKIQRTQQEDSAVYLCASSNTSGGALDTQYFGPGTRLTVL.